These 2 T cell receptor beta chains were all obtained from the same sample, sequenced in a study of blood T cells in healthy people across ages. Next came a second PCR, run for about 7 to 12 cycles, which used a sample-barcoded 5' primer along with a J-beta primer mix. TCRdb redid the calling of the 5' RACE reads with MiXCR, one entry per CDR3 protein. The table lists about 780,000 distinct CDR3 sequences, 46% of them singletons, with over 15% in the top ten. Sequencing was performed on blood. The receptors come from a man aged 80 or over in good health.

V usage is TRBV3-1 and J usage is TRBJ2-1; 7 bases match TRBD2. This CDR3 has 17 amino acids. Germline CDR1 reads LGHDT; CDR2 reads YNNKEL (reference sequence). V lost 1 base to trimming and J lost 3 bases; unmatched junction nucleotides: 9. CDR3 nucleotides: TGTGCCAGCAGCCAAGGGACCGGGAGGTCGGGCTACAATGAGCAGTTCTTC. Amino acid sequence: CASSQGTGRSGYNEQFF.

This chain uses TRBV7-2 with TRBJ1-2, with D unresolved. The V end was cut by 0 bases, the J end by 8 bases, with 16 bases between. CDR3 length: 15 residues. The germline V gene encodes CDR1 SGHTA and CDR2 FQGNSA. The CDR3 sequence is CASSLAKGASGGYTF. Here the CDR3 DNA reads TGTGCCAGCAGCTTAGCGAAGGGCGCGAGCGGAGGCTACACCTTC. The whole variable domain, remainder taken from reference TRBV7-2 and TRBJ1-2, is GAGVSQSPSNKVTEKGKDVELRCDPISGHTALYWYRQSLGQGLEFLIYFQGNSAPDKSGLPSDRFSAERTGGSVSTLTIQRTQQEDSAVYLCASSLAKGASGGYTFGSGTRLTVV.